This passage covers 22 T cell receptor beta chains from one sample sequenced in a study of blood T cell repertoires in COVID-19. This table comes from immunoSEQ multiplex PCR, and its TCRdb copy is limited to in-frame clones, with some not included. The sample contains 30,000 to 35,000 clones, around 87% of which appear only once. What was sequenced was peripheral blood. The receptors were sampled from a man in his 70s with acute or convalescent COVID-19.

This sequence joins TRBV28 and TRBJ2-1, with 7 bases that match TRBD1. This CDR3 has 15 amino acids. With V trimmed by 8 bases and J by 2 bases, 9 bases remained unmatched. Germline lookup yields CDR1 MDHEN and CDR2 SYDVKM. The CDR3 DNA follows: TGTGCCAGCTACAGGGTGACAGGGACCTACAATGAGCAGTTCTTC. Translated, it gives CASYRVTGTYNEQFF. The full variable domain, with the rest looked up from reference TRBV28 and TRBJ2-1, is DVKVTQSSRYLVKRTGEKVFLECVQDMDHENMFWYRQDPGLGLRLIYFSYDVKMKEKGDIPEGYSVSREKKERFSLILESASTNQTSMYLCASYRVTGTYNEQFFGPGTRLTVL.

As for this clone: Other DNA sequences from this sample encode an identical CDR3 as well. The chain combines TRBV10-3 with TRBJ1-1; 9 bases are a match to TRBD1. CDR1 ENHRY and CDR2 SYGVKD come from the germline V gene. The CDR3 consists of 12 residues. V was pared by 10 bases and J by 4 bases, with 4 bases of the junction left unmatched. DNA of the CDR3: TGTGCCACCGGGACAGGGCTCACTGAAGCTTTCTTT. This codes for CATGTGLTEAFF.

The chain is built from TRBV19 and TRBJ1-1, with a possible D match to TRBD1 (5 bases). Germline CDR1 and CDR2: LNHDA and SQIVND (reference sequence). V shed 5 bases and J shed 5 bases, with 12 bases lying between them. The CDR3 length is 13 residues. In DNA form, the CDR3 reads TGTGCCAGTAGTGGGGGGGGATGGACTGAAGCTTTCTTT. Its translation: CASSGGGWTEAFF.

V gene TRBV10-3 combines with J gene TRBJ2-1; D is possibly TRBD2 (5 bases). Germline values: CDR1 ENHRY, CDR2 SYGVKD. V dropped 0 bases and J dropped 8 bases, with 8 bases sitting between them. CDR3 length: 13 residues. CDR3 nucleotide sequence: TGTGCCATCAGTGAGTCACGGGGTGATGAGCAGTTCTTC. Protein sequence: CAISESRGDEQFF.

The chain combines TRBV27 with TRBJ1-2, with 10 positions matching TRBD1. CDR1 is MNHEY and CDR2 is SMNVEV in the germline V gene (reference sequence). CDR3 length: 15 residues. Trimming cost V 5 bases and J 3 bases; bases outside gene matches: 6. The chain's CDR3 is CASSTTGTGDYGYTF. CDR3 coding DNA: TGTGCCAGCAGTACTACCGGGACAGGGGACTATGGCTACACCTTC.

This clone was recorded only once. The rearrangement uses TRBV5-4 and TRBJ2-7, with D possibly TRBD2 on 6 matching bases. Germline V gene sequence: CDR1 SGHNT, CDR2 YYREEE (reference sequence). This CDR3 has 17 amino acids. The V end lost 2 bases, the J end lost 0 bases, and 18 bases lay between the germline ends. This CDR3 is CASSFDHRRGSSYEQYF. The CDR3 coding sequence is TGTGCCAGCAGCTTTGACCATCGGCGGGGCAGCTCCTACGAGCAGTACTTC.

The chain links TRBV3-1 (or the pseudogene TRBV3-2) to TRBJ2-7, with 9 nucleotides matching TRBD2. V gave up 0 bases and J gave up 9 bases; unmatched junction bases: 9. CDR1 is LGHDT and CDR2 is YNNKEL in the germline V gene (reference sequence). The CDR3 has 15 amino acids. CDR3: CASSQERGRASVQYF. CDR3 bases: TGTGCCAGCAGCCAAGAACGCGGGAGGGCCTCAGTGCAGTACTTC.

This chain links TRBV24-1 with TRBJ1-2; D remains unclear. The germline V and J ends were trimmed by 3 bases and 3 bases, with 10 bases remaining between them. The length of the CDR3 is 14 residues. The germline gives CDR1 KGHDR, CDR2 SFDVKD. The CDR3 region is CATSDGELDYGYTF. In DNA, the CDR3 is TGTGCCACCAGTGATGGGGAGCTTGACTATGGCTACACCTTC.

V gene TRBV10-1 combines with J gene TRBJ2-1, with D perhaps matching TRBD2 (7 bases). The V and J ends lost 0 bases and 5 bases respectively, with 14 bases between them. The V gene's germline CDR1 is WNHNN and CDR2 SYGVQD (reference sequence). This CDR3 region has 16 residues. The CDR3 here is CASSESGGGANNEQFF. Written as DNA, the CDR3 is TGCGCCAGCAGTGAGTCGGGAGGGGGGGCGAACAATGAGCAGTTCTTC.

The rearrangement uses TRBV5-6 and TRBJ1-6, with D maybe TRBD1 (5 bases). CDR3 length: 17 residues. The V end lost 0 bases, the J end lost 2 bases, and 12 bases lay between the germline ends. In germline, CDR1 is SGHDT, CDR2 YYEEEE. In nucleotides, the CDR3 is TGTGCCAGCAGCTTGGATCAGGGAGGGACCTATAATTCACCCCTCCACTTT. Amino acids: CASSLDQGGTYNSPLHF.

The chain is built from TRBV19 and TRBJ2-1, with 10 bases matching TRBD2. CDR1 and CDR2 (germline): LNHDA, SQIVND (reference sequence). V lost 5 bases, J lost 0 bases, and 4 bases stayed unmatched. The CDR3 spans 16 residues. Here the CDR3 reads CASSLAGGRSYNEQFF. The CDR3 DNA reads as TGTGCCAGTAGTTTAGCGGGAGGACGCTCCTACAATGAGCAGTTCTTC.

The CDR3 DNA follows: TGTGCCAGCAGCCAAGCGGGGCAGGCTATTAATCAGCCCCAGCATTTT. This sequence encodes CASSQAGQAINQPQHF. V gene TRBV7-9 combines with J gene TRBJ1-5; D might be TRBD1 (5 bases). V was cut by 5 bases and J by 4 bases, with 18 bases left in between. Germline V gene data show CDR1 as SEHNR and CDR2 as FQNEAQ (reference sequence). This CDR3 has 16 residues.

The CDR3 loop is CASSPGAYLVSPLHF. CDR3 in DNA: TGTGCCAGCTCACCAGGGGCCTATCTGGTTTCACCCCTCCACTTT. This sequence joins TRBV18 and TRBJ1-6; tentatively, D is TRBD1 (5 bases). Trimming pared 2 bases from V and 9 bases from J, leaving 14 bases between. This CDR3 is 15 amino acids long. Germline CDR1 KGHSH, CDR2 LQKENI.

V usage is TRBV18 and J usage is TRBJ1-1; 8 nucleotides match TRBD1. CDR3 length equals 15 residues. Germline V gene lookup returns CDR1 KGHSH and CDR2 LQKENI. V shed 6 bases and J 1 base; nucleotides not matched to a gene: 7. CDR3 in amino acids: CASSLGQGKNTEAFF. CDR3 bases: TGTGCCAGCTCCCTTGGACAGGGAAAGAACACTGAAGCTTTCTTT.

This clone was detected a few times. The chain combines TRBV5-1 with TRBJ1-5; D may be TRBD1 (6 bases). This CDR3 has 14 amino acids. Between the trimmed V and J ends, which lost 4 bases and 1 base, there was a span of 9 bases. Germline CDR1 SGHRS, CDR2 YFSETQ. The CDR3 region has the DNA TGCGCCAGCAGCATGGACAGCAGCAATCAGCCCCAGCATTTT. It translates to CASSMDSSNQPQHF.

The sample holds a few counts of this clone. This chain's CDR3 is CASSLRTGGKETQYF. DNA for the CDR3: TGTGCCAGCAGCCTGAGGACAGGGGGCAAGGAGACCCAGTACTTC. V usage is TRBV3-1 (or the pseudogene TRBV3-2) and J usage is TRBJ2-5, with 11 nucleotides matching TRBD1. Germline CDR1 and CDR2: LGHDT and YNNKEL (reference sequence). This CDR3 comprises 15 residues. J lost 5 bases, V lost 4 bases, and 6 bases had no gene match.

The chain couples TRBV4-1 to TRBJ2-2; 7 bases fit TRBD1. Germline loops: CDR1 MGHRA, CDR2 YSYEKL. Germline trimming cut 1 base from V and 1 base from J; bases unmatched to any gene: 0. This CDR3 is 15 amino acids long. The CDR3 DNA is TGCGCCAGCAGCCAAGGGACAGGGAACACCGGGGAGCTGTTTTTT. It specifies CASSQGTGNTGELFF.

This chain joins TRBV6-2 or TRBV6-3 and TRBJ2-2, with 12 bases aligning to TRBD2. Germline V gene lookup returns CDR1 MNHEY and CDR2 SVGEGT. The V gene end was trimmed by 4 bases and the J gene end by 4 bases; junction bases not matched to a gene: 13. This CDR3 is 19 amino acids long. Here the CDR3 DNA reads TGTGCCAGCAGTTCCGTAGGACTAGCGGGGATCGTTGGCACCGGGGAGCTGTTTTTT. This encodes CASSSVGLAGIVGTGELFF.

This clone occurred once. The chain has TRBV5-5 and TRBJ1-2; 11 nucleotides align to TRBD1. V lost 7 bases to trimming and J lost 7 bases; unmatched junction nucleotides: 9. The CDR3 sequence is 14 residues long. The germline gives CDR1 SGHKS, CDR2 YYEKEE (reference sequence). The CDR3 reads CASGGQGDVGGYTF. Here the CDR3 DNA reads TGTGCCAGCGGGGGACAGGGGGATGTCGGTGGCTACACCTTC. Complete variable domain (other parts from reference TRBV5-5 and TRBJ1-2): DAGVTQSPTHLIKTRGQQVTLRCSPISGHKSVSWYQQVLGQGPQFIFQYYEKEERGRGNFPDRFSARQFPNYSSELNVNALLLGDSALYLCASGGQGDVGGYTFGSGTRLTVV.

The table lists this clone with a count of one. The J gene is TRBJ2-3, the V gene TRBV7-2, with TRBD2 matching 13 bases. V trimming: 7 bases; J trimming: 4 bases; junction bases outside the gene matches: 5. This CDR3 is 15 amino acids long. Germline assignment: CDR1 SGHTA and CDR2 FQGNSA. The CDR3 is CASTRLAGGADTQYF. CDR3 coding DNA: TGTGCCAGCACCCGACTAGCGGGAGGAGCAGATACGCAGTATTTT. Together with reference TRBV7-2 and TRBJ2-3, the CDR3 gives the full variable domain: GAGVSQSPSNKVTEKGKDVELRCDPISGHTALYWYRQSLGQGLEFLIYFQGNSAPDKSGLPSDRFSAERTGGSVSTLTIQRTQQEDSAVYLCASTRLAGGADTQYFGPGTRLTVL.

This chain connects TRBV6-2 or TRBV6-3 to TRBJ1-2, with 9 bases matching TRBD1. From germline, CDR1 is MNHEY and CDR2 SVGEGT. Trimming removed 5 bases from V and 4 bases from J; junction bases left unmatched: 5. The CDR3 runs 14 residues. In DNA form, the CDR3 reads TGTGCCAGCAGTCAAACAGGGGGCACCTATGGCTACACCTTC. It is translated as CASSQTGGTYGYTF.

The chain uses TRBV2 and TRBJ1-1; 9 bases map to TRBD1. The ends lost 5 bases at V and 3 bases at J; junction bases unmatched: 4. There are 14 residues in the CDR3. Germline CDR1 reads SNHLY; CDR2 reads FYNNEI. The CDR3 is CASSLQGADTEAFF. CDR3 DNA sequence: TGTGCCAGCAGTCTACAGGGGGCGGACACTGAAGCTTTCTTT.